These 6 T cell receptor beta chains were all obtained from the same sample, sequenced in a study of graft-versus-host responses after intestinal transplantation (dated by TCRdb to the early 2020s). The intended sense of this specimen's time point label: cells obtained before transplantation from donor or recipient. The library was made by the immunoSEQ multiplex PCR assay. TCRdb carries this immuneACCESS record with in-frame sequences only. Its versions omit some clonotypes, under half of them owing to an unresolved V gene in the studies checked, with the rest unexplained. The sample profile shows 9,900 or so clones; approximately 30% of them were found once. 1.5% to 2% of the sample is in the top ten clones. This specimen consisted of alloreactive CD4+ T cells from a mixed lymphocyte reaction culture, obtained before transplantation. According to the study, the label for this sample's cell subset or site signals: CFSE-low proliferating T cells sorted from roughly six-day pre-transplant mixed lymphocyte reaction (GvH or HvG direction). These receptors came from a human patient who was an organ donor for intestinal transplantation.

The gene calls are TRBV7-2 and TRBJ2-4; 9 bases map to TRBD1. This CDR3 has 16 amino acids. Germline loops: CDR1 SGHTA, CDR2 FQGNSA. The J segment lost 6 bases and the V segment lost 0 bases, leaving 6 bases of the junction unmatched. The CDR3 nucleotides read TGTGCCAGCAGCTTAGCTGCCGGGACAGGGTTAAACATTCAGTACTTC. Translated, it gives CASSLAAGTGLNIQYF.

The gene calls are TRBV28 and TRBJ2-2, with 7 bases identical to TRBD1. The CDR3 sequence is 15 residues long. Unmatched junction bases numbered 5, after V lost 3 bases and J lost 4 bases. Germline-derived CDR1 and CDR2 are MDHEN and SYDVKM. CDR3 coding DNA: TGTGCCAGCAGTTTCAACAGGGGTGGCACCGGGGAGCTGTTTTTT. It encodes CASSFNRGGTGELFF.

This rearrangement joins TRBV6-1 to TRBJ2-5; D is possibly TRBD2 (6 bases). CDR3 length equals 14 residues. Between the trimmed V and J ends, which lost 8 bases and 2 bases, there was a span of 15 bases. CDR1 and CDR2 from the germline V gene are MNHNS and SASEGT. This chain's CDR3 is CASALGGSQETQYF. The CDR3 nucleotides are TGTGCCAGCGCCTTGGGGGGAAGTCAAGAGACCCAGTACTTC.

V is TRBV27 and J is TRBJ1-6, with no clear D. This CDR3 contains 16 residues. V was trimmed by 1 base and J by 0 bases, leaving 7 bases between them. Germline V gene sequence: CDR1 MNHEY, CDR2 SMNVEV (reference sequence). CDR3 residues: CASSLLQASYNSPLHF. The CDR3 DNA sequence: TGTGCCAGCAGTTTATTGCAGGCCTCCTATAATTCACCCCTCCACTTT.

The CDR3 coding sequence is TGTGCCAGCATGGGACAGAACTATGGCTACACCTTC. Amino acid sequence: CASMGQNYGYTF. This rearrangement joins TRBV18 to TRBJ1-2; TRBD1 matches 7 bases. Germline V CDR1 and CDR2: KGHSH, LQKENI. This CDR3 has 12 amino acids. The trim removed 8 bases at V and 2 bases at J, leaving 2 bases unmatched.

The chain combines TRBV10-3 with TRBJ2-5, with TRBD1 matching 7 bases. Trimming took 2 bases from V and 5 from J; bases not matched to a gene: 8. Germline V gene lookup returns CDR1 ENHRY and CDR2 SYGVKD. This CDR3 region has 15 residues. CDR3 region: CAISEPTGPDETQYF. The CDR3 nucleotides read TGTGCCATCAGTGAGCCGACAGGGCCGGACGAGACCCAGTACTTC.